A single sample gave rise to the 29 T cell receptor beta chains below, sequenced in a study of blood T cell repertoires in COVID-19 (dated by TCRdb to 2020 to 2022). Receptor amplification or capture employed the immunoSEQ multiplex PCR assay. TCRdb obtained this table from immuneACCESS and retained in-frame rearrangements with V and J assigned. These tables miss some clones; where compared with another copy, unresolved V genes account for less than half of the shortfall, and the remainder is unexplained. The sample contains 200,000 to 300,000 clones, roughly nine tenths of them found a single time. The ten largest clones represent under 4% of the sample. The sequencing sample was made of peripheral blood. Source of these receptors: a man in his late teens or twenties with active or convalescent COVID-19.

The V and J genes are TRBV4-3 and TRBJ2-7; D is unresolved. The germline gives CDR1 LGHNA, CDR2 YSLEER. CDR3 length: 14 residues. V lost 0 bases, J lost 2 bases, and 8 bases lay in between. The CDR3, as DNA: TGCGCCAGCAGCCAAGACCGACACACCTACGAGCAGTACTTC. The encoded protein is CASSQDRHTYEQYF.

The chain carries TRBV19 and TRBJ2-5; 13 nucleotides agree with TRBD2. The germline CDR1 and CDR2 sequences are LNHDA and SQIVND (reference sequence). J lost 9 bases, V lost 4 bases, and 17 bases had no gene match. CDR3 length: 18 amino acids. The CDR3 sequence: CASSKRLAGGTHGGSQYF. CDR3 coding DNA: TGTGCCAGTAGTAAACGACTAGCGGGAGGCACCCACGGTGGGTCCCAGTACTTC.

This sequence joins TRBV19 and TRBJ2-1; possible D gene TRBD1, 6 bases. Between the trimmed V and J ends, which lost 3 bases and 3 bases, there was a span of 12 bases. This CDR3 has 15 amino acids. CDR1 is LNHDA, CDR2 SQIVND, per germline (reference sequence). CDR3 amino acids: CASSMYIGGYNEQFF. CDR3 DNA sequence: TGTGCCAGTAGTATGTATATAGGGGGCTACAATGAGCAGTTCTTC.

The gene calls are TRBV12-5 and TRBJ2-5, with D tentatively TRBD2 (6 bases). Germline V gene sequence: CDR1 LGHNT, CDR2 FRNRAP. This CDR3 has 14 amino acids. Trimming stripped 3 bases from V and 9 bases from J, with 17 bases between. For the CDR3, the DNA is TGTGCTAGTGGTTTAACGGGAGCCGACGGGGCCCAGTACTTC. It yields the protein CASGLTGADGAQYF.

The rearrangement joins TRBV7-2 to TRBJ2-1, with TRBD1 matching 10 bases. This CDR3 is 14 amino acids long. V lost 5 bases and J lost 6; bases outside the gene matches: 4. CDR1 is SGHTA and CDR2 is FQGNSA in the germline V gene. The CDR3 loop reads CASSLRQGANEQFF. The CDR3 DNA reads TGTGCCAGCAGCCTCAGACAGGGGGCCAATGAGCAGTTCTTC.

The chain recombines TRBV14 with TRBJ2-2; a weak D match, TRBD2 (6 bases). The CDR3 has 15 amino acids. Germline V gene data show CDR1 as SGHDN and CDR2 as FVKESK. With 8 bases removed from V and 7 bases from J, the gap between germline ends came to 20 bases. The CDR3 DNA is TGTGCCAGCGGCAGGGAGGCGGTGAAAAACGGGGAGCTGTTTTTT. It codes for CASGREAVKNGELFF. Together with reference TRBV14 and TRBJ2-2, the CDR3 gives the full variable domain: EAGVTQFPSHSVIEKGQTVTLRCDPISGHDNLYWYRRVMGKEIKFLLHFVKESKQDESGMPNNRFLAERTGGTYSTLKVQPAELEDSGVYFCASGREAVKNGELFFGEGSRLTVL.

The V gene is TRBV18, the J gene TRBJ2-5; 11 bases match TRBD2. The CDR3 loop spans 15 amino acids. Germline V gives CDR1 KGHSH, CDR2 LQKENI. With V trimmed by 6 bases and J by 3 bases, 6 bases remained unmatched. CDR3 DNA: TGTGCCAGCTCGCACACTAGCGGGAGTAAAGAGACCCAGTACTTC. Translated, it gives CASSHTSGSKETQYF.

The chain carries TRBV30 and TRBJ1-1; 8 bases agree with TRBD1. From germline, CDR1 is GTSNPN and CDR2 SVGIG (reference sequence). V shed 3 bases and J 8 bases; nucleotides not matched to a gene: 14. This CDR3 has 15 residues. The CDR3 DNA is TGTGCCTGGAGCACCAGGGGGCTTTCAGGGGACGAAGCTTTCTTT. Translation gives CAWSTRGLSGDEAFF.

The chain carries TRBV25-1 and TRBJ2-6, with D possibly matching TRBD2 (5 bases). Trimming pared 2 bases from V and 1 base from J, leaving 6 bases between. Germline V CDR1 and CDR2: MGHDK, SYGVNS. The CDR3 is made up of 15 amino acids. This chain's CDR3 is CASSETGSGANVLTF. The CDR3 nucleotides are TGTGCCAGCAGTGAAACGGGGTCTGGGGCCAACGTCCTGACTTTC. The whole variable domain, filled in from reference TRBV25-1 and TRBJ2-6, reads EADIYQTPRYLVIGTGKKITLECSQTMGHDKMYWYQQDPGMELHLIHYSYGVNSTEKGDLSSESTVSRIRTEHFPLTLESARPSHTSQYLCASSETGSGANVLTFGAGSRLTVL.

The chain joins TRBV5-1 to TRBJ1-4; tentative D call: TRBD1 (6 bases). V was trimmed by 4 bases and J by 4 bases, leaving 17 bases between them. The germline V gene encodes CDR1 SGHRS and CDR2 YFSETQ. CDR3 size: 16 residues. The CDR3 region is CASSPQRGGGNEKLFF. The CDR3, as DNA: TGCGCCAGCAGCCCCCAACGGGGAGGGGGTAATGAAAAACTGTTTTTT.

V gene TRBV5-4 combines with J gene TRBJ2-1; 13 bases are shared with TRBD2. Per the germline V gene, CDR1 is SGHNT and CDR2 is YYREEE (reference sequence). The ends lost 3 bases at V and 7 bases at J; junction bases unmatched: 10. The CDR3 is 17 amino acids. CDR3 region: CASSSRTSGRGANEQFF. For the CDR3, the DNA is TGTGCCAGCAGCTCTCGGACTAGCGGGAGAGGGGCGAATGAGCAGTTCTTC.

The chain carries TRBV3-1 (or the pseudogene TRBV3-2) and TRBJ1-2; no definite D call. This CDR3 has 12 residues. Per the germline V gene, CDR1 is LGHDT and CDR2 is YNNKEL (reference sequence). Trimming left V 3 bases short and J 3 bases short, with 5 bases between. CDR3 DNA: TGTGCCAGCAGCCATCCGGACTATGGCTACACCTTC. Protein sequence: CASSHPDYGYTF.

This chain connects TRBV6-6 to TRBJ2-2; tentatively, D is TRBD2 (5 bases). Germline-derived CDR1 and CDR2 are MNHNY and SVGAGI (reference sequence). Trimming stripped 4 bases from V and 6 bases from J, with 15 bases between. The CDR3 extends over 15 amino acids. DNA for the CDR3: TGTGCCAGCAGTTTCATGAGCGGTTCCTCCGGGGAGCTGTTTTTT. Protein sequence: CASSFMSGSSGELFF.

The chain is built from TRBV4-1 and TRBJ2-1, with D tentatively TRBD2 (6 bases). From germline, CDR1 is MGHRA and CDR2 YSYEKL. Trimming left V 3 bases short and J 7 bases short, with 10 bases between. The CDR3 spans 13 residues. For the CDR3, the DNA is TGCGCCAGCAGCCACCGTCTAGCGAATGAGCAGTTCTTC. This sequence encodes CASSHRLANEQFF.

The V gene is TRBV7-3, the J gene TRBJ2-7; the match to TRBD2 covers 11 bases. This CDR3 has 13 amino acids. Per the germline V gene, CDR1 is SGHTA and CDR2 is FQGTGA. V lost 2 bases and J lost 7; bases outside the gene matches: 1. CDR3 sequence reads: CASSLGLAGEQYF. The CDR3 DNA follows: TGTGCCAGCAGCTTAGGACTAGCGGGTGAGCAGTACTTC.

This clone has just one count. This rearrangement joins TRBV6-6 to TRBJ1-4, with 8 bases matching TRBD1. There are 14 residues in the CDR3. Germline V gene lookup returns CDR1 MNHNY and CDR2 SVGAGI (reference sequence). V dropped 6 bases and J dropped 2; count of bases not matched to a gene: 2. In DNA form, the CDR3 reads TGTGCCAGCAGGTGGACAGGGACTAATGAAAAACTGTTTTTT. Protein sequence: CASRWTGTNEKLFF.

The chain is built from TRBV11-2 and TRBJ2-5, with 8 bases aligning to TRBD1. The V gene's germline CDR1 is SGHAT and CDR2 FQNNGV. The CDR3 is made up of 16 amino acids. V was clipped by 5 bases and J by 1 base; unmatched bases: 9. CDR3 nucleotide sequence: TGTGCCAGCAGCCGTTTCGGACAGGGATTCCAAGAGACCCAGTACTTC. It is translated as CASSRFGQGFQETQYF.

This chain links TRBV28 with TRBJ1-2; no clear D gene. The length of the CDR3 is 16 residues. The V end was cut by 2 bases, the J end by 5 bases, with 18 bases between. The germline V gene has CDR1 MDHEN and CDR2 SYDVKM. CDR3 DNA: TGTGCCAGCAGTTTACCCCAGACGGGAGAATTTTATGGCTACACCTTC. Its protein product is CASSLPQTGEFYGYTF.

This chain links TRBV19 with TRBJ1-5; 8 bases are shared with TRBD1. CDR1 and CDR2 from the germline V gene are LNHDA and SQIVND (reference sequence). J lost 7 bases, V lost 2 bases, and 4 bases had no gene match. CDR3 size: 14 residues. The CDR3 protein is CASSITQGGQPQHF. Here the CDR3 DNA reads TGTGCCAGTAGTATAACACAGGGGGGCCAGCCCCAGCATTTT.

The rearrangement joins TRBV5-1 to TRBJ1-3, with D possibly TRBD1 on 6 matching bases. Trimming pared 4 bases from V and 2 bases from J, leaving 10 bases between. The CDR3 is made up of 14 amino acids. Germline CDR1 SGHRS, CDR2 YFSETQ. The CDR3 bases are TGCGCCAGCAGCGCCCAGGGGCCTGGAAACACCATATATTTT. Amino acids: CASSAQGPGNTIYF.

This clone was recorded a few times. The rearrangement joins TRBV6-2 or TRBV6-3 to TRBJ1-5; 8 bases line up with TRBD1. Per germline, CDR1 MNHEY and CDR2 SVGEGT. This CDR3 region has 14 residues. Trimming removed 2 bases from V and 6 bases from J; junction bases left unmatched: 3. The CDR3 bases are TGTGCCAGCAGTTACCCAGGGGGCGGTCAGCCCCAGCATTTT. The encoded protein is CASSYPGGGQPQHF.

This clone appeared a single time. This chain uses TRBV9 with TRBJ1-2; TRBD1 is a possible D gene (6 bases). The CDR3 totals 14 residues. V was clipped by 0 bases and J by 5 bases, with 11 bases between them. CDR1 and CDR2 (germline): SGDLS, YYNGEE. CDR3 protein: CASSVDQGTYGYTF. CDR3 nucleotides: TGTGCCAGCAGCGTAGATCAGGGGACGTATGGCTACACCTTC.

This rearrangement joins TRBV7-2 to TRBJ1-4; no clear D. Trimming removed 5 bases at V and 4 bases at J, with 23 bases between. Per germline, CDR1 SGHTA and CDR2 FQGNSA. There are 18 residues in the CDR3. CDR3 residues: CASSLISPRTGINEKLFF. The CDR3 DNA is TGTGCCAGCAGCCTTATTAGCCCTCGAACGGGGATTAATGAAAAACTGTTTTTT.

The chain uses TRBV7-9 and TRBJ2-7; 7 bases line up with TRBD2. CDR3 length: 13 residues. Trimming at V came to 8 bases and at J to 2 bases, leaving 6 bases not matched to a gene. Germline V gene lookup returns CDR1 SEHNR and CDR2 FQNEAQ (reference sequence). In DNA form, the CDR3 reads TGTGCCAGCCGGGCGGGGACTACCTACGAGCAGTACTTC. Protein sequence: CASRAGTTYEQYF.

The chain combines TRBV21-1 with TRBJ2-7; the D call of TRBD2 is as the table states it, not checked on the DNA. TRBV21-1 is recorded as a pseudogene. The CDR3 runs 20 residues. In nucleotides, the CDR3 is TGTGCCAGCAGCAAAGTTGGGCTAGCGGGAGCGCTCCTGGGCTCCTACGAGCAGTACTTC. Protein sequence: CASSKVGLAGALLGSYEQYF.

This clone has just a few counts. The rearrangement joins TRBV18 to TRBJ1-1, with 9 bases that match TRBD1. The length of the CDR3 is 14 residues. V lost 4 bases and J lost 2; bases outside the gene matches: 2. CDR1 is KGHSH and CDR2 is LQKENI in the germline V gene. The CDR3, as DNA: TGTGCCAGCTCACAGGACAGGGGAAACACTGAAGCTTTCTTT. As protein: CASSQDRGNTEAFF.

This chain connects TRBV27 to TRBJ1-6; 7 nucleotides agree with TRBD1. Germline V CDR1 and CDR2: MNHEY, SMNVEV (reference sequence). The CDR3 totals 14 residues. Trimming at V came to 7 bases and at J to 7 bases, leaving 7 bases not matched to a gene. CDR3 sequence (DNA): TGTGCCAGCAAACCGGGACAGATAAATTCACCCCTCCACTTT. Protein: CASKPGQINSPLHF.

The CDR3 is CASSQFASGRGLYMETQYF. The CDR3 DNA reads TGTGCCAGCAGCCAATTTGCTAGCGGGAGGGGACTGTATATGGAGACCCAGTACTTC. The chain joins TRBV3-1 (or the pseudogene TRBV3-2) to TRBJ2-5; 12 positions agree with TRBD2. Germline CDR1 is LGHDT and CDR2 is YNNKEL (reference sequence). J gave up 5 bases and V 2 bases, and 15 bases lay outside the gene matches. This CDR3 has 19 residues.

V gene TRBV13 combines with J gene TRBJ2-7; a weak D match, TRBD1 (6 bases). CDR1 is PRHDT, CDR2 FYEKMQ, per germline (reference sequence). V was cut by 0 bases and J by 6 bases, with 12 bases left in between. The CDR3 runs 14 residues. CDR3 amino acids: CASSLGGDRIEQYF. In DNA, the CDR3 is TGTGCCAGCAGCTTAGGTGGCGACAGGATCGAGCAGTACTTC.